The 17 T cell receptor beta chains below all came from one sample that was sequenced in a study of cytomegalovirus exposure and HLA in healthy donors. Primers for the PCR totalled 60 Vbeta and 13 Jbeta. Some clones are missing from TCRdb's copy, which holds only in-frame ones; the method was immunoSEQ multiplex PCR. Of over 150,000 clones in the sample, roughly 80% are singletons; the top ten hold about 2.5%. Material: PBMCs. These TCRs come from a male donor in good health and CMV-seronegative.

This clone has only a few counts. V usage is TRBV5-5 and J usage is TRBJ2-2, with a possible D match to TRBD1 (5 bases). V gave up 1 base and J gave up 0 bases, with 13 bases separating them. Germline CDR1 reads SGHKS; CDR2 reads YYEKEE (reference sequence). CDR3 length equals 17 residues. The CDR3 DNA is TGTGCCAGCAGCTTGTCTCAGGGCGCGACGAACACCGGGGAGCTGTTTTTT. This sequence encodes CASSLSQGATNTGELFF.

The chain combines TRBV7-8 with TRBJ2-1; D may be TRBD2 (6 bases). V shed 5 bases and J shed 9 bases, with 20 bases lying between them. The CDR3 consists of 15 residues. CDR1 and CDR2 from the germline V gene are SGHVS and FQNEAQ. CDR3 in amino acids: CASSLGSGGNLEQFF. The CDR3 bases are TGTGCCAGCAGCCTGGGTTCTGGGGGGAACCTTGAGCAGTTCTTC.

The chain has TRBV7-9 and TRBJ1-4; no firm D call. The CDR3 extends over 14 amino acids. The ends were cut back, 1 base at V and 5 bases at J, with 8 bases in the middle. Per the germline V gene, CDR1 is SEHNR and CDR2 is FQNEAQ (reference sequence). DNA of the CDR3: TGTGCCAGCAGCTTAGGACACGGCAATGAAAAACTGTTTTTT. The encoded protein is CASSLGHGNEKLFF.

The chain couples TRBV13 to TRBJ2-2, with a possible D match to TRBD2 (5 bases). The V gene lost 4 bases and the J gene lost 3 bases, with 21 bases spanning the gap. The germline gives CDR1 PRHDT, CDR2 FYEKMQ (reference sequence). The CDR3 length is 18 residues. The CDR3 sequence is CASSSGRIWAEDTGELFF. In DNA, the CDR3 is TGTGCCAGCAGCTCAGGACGTATCTGGGCGGAGGACACCGGGGAGCTGTTTTTT. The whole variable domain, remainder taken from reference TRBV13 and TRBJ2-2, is AAGVIQSPRHLIKEKRETATLKCYPIPRHDTVYWYQQGPGQDPQFLISFYEKMQSDKGSIPDRFSAQQFSDYHSELNMSSLELGDSALYFCASSSGRIWAEDTGELFFGEGSRLTVL.

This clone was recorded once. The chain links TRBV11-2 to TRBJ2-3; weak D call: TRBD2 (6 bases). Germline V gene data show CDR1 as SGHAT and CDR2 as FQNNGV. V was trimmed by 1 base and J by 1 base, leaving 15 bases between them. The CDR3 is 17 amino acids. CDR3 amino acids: CASSLVGGWGGTDTQYF. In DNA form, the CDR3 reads TGTGCCAGCAGCTTAGTAGGCGGGTGGGGGGGCACAGATACGCAGTATTTT.

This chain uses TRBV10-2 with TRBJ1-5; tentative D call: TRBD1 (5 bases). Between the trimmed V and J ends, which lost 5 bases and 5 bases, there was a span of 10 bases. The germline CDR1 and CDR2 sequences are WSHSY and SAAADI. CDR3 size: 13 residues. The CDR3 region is CASSSQGHQPQHF. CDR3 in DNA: TGCGCCAGCAGTTCCCAGGGCCATCAGCCCCAGCATTTT.

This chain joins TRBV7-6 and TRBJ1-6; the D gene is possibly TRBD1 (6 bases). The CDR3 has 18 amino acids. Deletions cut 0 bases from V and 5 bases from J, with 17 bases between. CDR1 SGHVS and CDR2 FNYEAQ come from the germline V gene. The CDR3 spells CASSLAPLVRGNNSPLHF. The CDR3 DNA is TGTGCCAGCAGCTTAGCCCCCCTGGTCAGGGGAAATAATTCACCCCTCCACTTT.

CDR3 sequence (DNA): TGTGCCAGCAGTTTAGAAGTGGGACAGGGGCTGTACTTC. It codes for CASSLEVGQGLYF. The chain is built from TRBV27 and TRBJ2-7; 10 positions agree with TRBD1. The CDR3 extends over 13 amino acids. Germline V gives CDR1 MNHEY, CDR2 SMNVEV (reference sequence). V gave up 2 bases and J gave up 12 bases; unmatched junction bases: 7.

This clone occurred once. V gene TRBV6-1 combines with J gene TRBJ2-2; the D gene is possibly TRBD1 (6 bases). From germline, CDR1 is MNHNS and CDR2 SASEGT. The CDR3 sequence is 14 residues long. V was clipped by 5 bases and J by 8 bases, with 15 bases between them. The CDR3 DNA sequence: TGTGCCAGCAGTACCGGGACAAACGCGGGGGAGCTGTTTTTT. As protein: CASSTGTNAGELFF.

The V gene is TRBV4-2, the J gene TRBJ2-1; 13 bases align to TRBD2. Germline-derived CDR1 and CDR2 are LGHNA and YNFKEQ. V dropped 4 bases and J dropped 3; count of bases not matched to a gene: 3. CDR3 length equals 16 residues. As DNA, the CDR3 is TGTGCCAGCAGCCGTGGACTAGCGGGGGACTACAATGAGCAGTTCTTC. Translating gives CASSRGLAGDYNEQFF.

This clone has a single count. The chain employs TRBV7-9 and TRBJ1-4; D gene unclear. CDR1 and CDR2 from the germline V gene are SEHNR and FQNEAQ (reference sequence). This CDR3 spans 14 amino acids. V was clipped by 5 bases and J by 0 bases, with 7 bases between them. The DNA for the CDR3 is TGTGCCAGCAGCCCCCAGACAACTAATGAAAAACTGTTTTTT. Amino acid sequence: CASSPQTTNEKLFF.

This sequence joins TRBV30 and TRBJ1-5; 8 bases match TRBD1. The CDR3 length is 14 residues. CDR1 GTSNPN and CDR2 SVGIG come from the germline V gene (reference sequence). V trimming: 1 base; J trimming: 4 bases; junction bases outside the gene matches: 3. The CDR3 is CAWSGTGFNQPQHF. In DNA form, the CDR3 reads TGTGCCTGGAGTGGGACAGGGTTTAATCAGCCCCAGCATTTT.

The CDR3 here is CASSIKGGGSNQPQHF. The CDR3 coding sequence is TGCGCCAGCAGCATAAAGGGCGGGGGGAGCAATCAGCCCCAGCATTTT. J is TRBJ1-5 and V is TRBV4-1, with D maybe TRBD1 (5 bases). Germline CDR1 is MGHRA and CDR2 is YSYEKL. The CDR3 spans 16 residues. Trimming took off 5 bases at V and 1 base at J, with 15 bases between the two ends.

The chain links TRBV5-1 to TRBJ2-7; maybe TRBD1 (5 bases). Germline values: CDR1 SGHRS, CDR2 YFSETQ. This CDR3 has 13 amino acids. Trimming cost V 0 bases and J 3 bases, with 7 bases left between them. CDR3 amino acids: CASSLDRYYEQYF. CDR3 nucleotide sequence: TGCGCCAGCAGCTTGGACAGGTACTACGAGCAGTACTTC.

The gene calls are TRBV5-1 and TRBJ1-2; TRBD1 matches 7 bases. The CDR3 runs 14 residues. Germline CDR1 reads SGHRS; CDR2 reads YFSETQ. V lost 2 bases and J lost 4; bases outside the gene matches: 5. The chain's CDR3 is CASSFRDSSYGYTF. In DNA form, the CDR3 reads TGCGCCAGCAGCTTCCGGGACAGCAGCTATGGCTACACCTTC.

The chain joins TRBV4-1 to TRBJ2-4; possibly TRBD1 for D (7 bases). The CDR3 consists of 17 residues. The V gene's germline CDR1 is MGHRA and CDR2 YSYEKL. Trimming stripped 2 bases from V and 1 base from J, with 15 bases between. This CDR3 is CASSQPTTGRAKNIQYF. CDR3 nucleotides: TGCGCCAGCAGCCAACCGACGACAGGGAGGGCCAAAAACATTCAGTACTTC.

The CDR3 here is CASSYWRGLGTEAFF. DNA of the CDR3: TGTGCCAGCAGTTACTGGAGGGGGCTTGGCACTGAAGCTTTCTTT. V gene TRBV6-5 combines with J gene TRBJ1-1; 7 positions agree with TRBD1. The CDR3 length is 15 residues. Trimming at V came to 1 base and at J to 4 bases, leaving 6 bases not matched to a gene. The germline V gene has CDR1 MNHEY and CDR2 SVGAGI.